Following are 27 T cell receptor beta chains from one sample sequenced in a study of T-cell memory formation after mild COVID-19. From the 5' RACE reads, TCRdb called clonotypes with MiXCR, one entry per CDR3 protein. The profile shows over 500,000 distinct CDR3 sequences, 17% of them singletons. The sequenced material came from PBMCs or a T cell subset sorted from them (not recorded which). The receptors here all came from an adult woman who had mild COVID-19 (a few samples of this study predate the infection). Cell type and time point are not known.

The rearrangement links TRBV5-1 to TRBJ2-7; the match to TRBD2 covers 13 bases. The CDR3 length is 17 residues. Looked up from germline, CDR1 is SGHRS and CDR2 is YFSETQ. After removal of 4 bases from V and 3 bases from J, the junction contained 10 bases not matched to a gene. CDR3 region: CASSPRTSGGNVYEQYF. In nucleotides, the CDR3 is TGCGCCAGCAGCCCTCGGACTAGCGGGGGCAATGTCTACGAGCAGTACTTC.

V usage is TRBV4-2 and J usage is TRBJ2-3, with D perhaps TRBD1 or TRBD2 (7 bases each). Trimming took 0 bases from V and 4 from J, leaving 14 bases between them. Germline V gene lookup returns CDR1 LGHNA and CDR2 YNFKEQ. The CDR3 loop spans 16 amino acids. The CDR3 DNA is TGTGCCAGCAGCCAAGATATGGGAGGGGGCTCAGATACGCAGTATTTT. Translation gives CASSQDMGGGSDTQYF.

This clonotype showed up just a few times. CDR3 sequence: CASSDDPGVHDYGYTF. In DNA, the CDR3 is TGTGCCAGCAGCGACGATCCAGGGGTACATGACTATGGCTACACCTTC. The chain joins TRBV9 to TRBJ1-2; tentative D call: TRBD1 (6 bases). V lost 3 bases and J lost 3, with 18 bases in between. This CDR3 spans 16 amino acids. In germline, CDR1 is SGDLS, CDR2 YYNGEE.

The chain is built from TRBV7-9 and TRBJ2-7, with D perhaps matching TRBD1 (7 bases). V was clipped by 5 bases and J by 5 bases, with 19 bases between them. The CDR3 is 15 residues long. Looked up from germline, CDR1 is SEHNR and CDR2 is FQNEAQ (reference sequence). Here the CDR3 reads CASSPSGQGGHEQYF. CDR3 sequence (DNA): TGTGCCAGCAGCCCCTCAGGGCAGGGGGGCCACGAGCAGTACTTC. Looking up the rest from reference TRBV7-9 and TRBJ2-7 gives the full variable domain: DTGVSQNPRHKITKRGQNVTFRCDPISEHNRLYWYRQTLGQGPEFLTYFQNEAQLEKSRLLSDRFSAERPKGSFSTLEIQRTEQGDSAMYLCASSPSGQGGHEQYFGPGTRLTVT.

V and J are TRBV12-3 or TRBV12-4 and TRBJ1-2, with a weak D call TRBD1 (6 bases). The V and J ends lost 5 bases and 8 bases respectively, with 15 bases between them. CDR3 length: 13 residues. The CDR3 nucleotides are TGTGCCAGCAGTCCACAGGGTTTCACGGGCTACACCTTC. Protein product: CASSPQGFTGYTF.

Only a few counts were recorded for this clonotype. The chain recombines TRBV5-1 with TRBJ1-1, with unresolved D. The CDR3 consists of 13 residues. Per the germline V gene, CDR1 is SGHRS and CDR2 is YFSETQ. Trimming removed 6 bases at V and 0 bases at J, with 9 bases between. In DNA, the CDR3 is TGCGCCAGCAAGGAGGACCTGAACACTGAAGCTTTCTTT. Amino acid sequence: CASKEDLNTEAFF.

This clonotype was found a few times. The chain combines TRBV7-9 with TRBJ1-1; D not certain. Germline CDR1 is SEHNR and CDR2 is FQNEAQ (reference sequence). The CDR3 has 14 amino acids. The V end was cut by 2 bases, the J end by 1 base, with 8 bases between. This CDR3 reads CASSLYSQNTEAFF. In DNA form, the CDR3 reads TGTGCCAGCAGCTTATACAGTCAGAACACTGAAGCTTTCTTT.

This chain's CDR3 is CASSLWGRRLDIQYF. CDR3 bases: TGTGCCAGCAGTTTATGGGGGCGGAGGTTGGACATTCAGTACTTC. This sequence joins TRBV12-3 or TRBV12-4 and TRBJ2-4; tentatively, D is TRBD1 (6 bases). The CDR3 totals 15 residues. Trimming stripped 2 bases from V and 8 bases from J, with 16 bases between.

This clonotype has a handful of counts. The chain combines TRBV9 with TRBJ2-7, with a tentative D call TRBD2 (5 bases). Trimming shortened V by 2 bases and J by 3 bases, and 15 bases separated the two germline ends. From germline, CDR1 is SGDLS and CDR2 YYNGEE. The CDR3 is 15 residues long. CDR3: CASSVALDGFYEQYF. The CDR3 DNA follows: TGTGCCAGCAGCGTTGCACTAGACGGTTTCTACGAGCAGTACTTC.

The table lists this clonotype with a few counts. The chain combines TRBV15 with TRBJ2-7; 12 nucleotides align to TRBD1. Trimming cost V 5 bases and J 5 bases; bases outside gene matches: 4. Germline CDR1 is LNHNV and CDR2 is YYDKDF (reference sequence). CDR3 length: 14 amino acids. CDR3: CATSAGQGADEQYF. The CDR3 DNA reads TGTGCCACCAGCGCGGGACAGGGGGCAGACGAGCAGTACTTC.

The rearrangement uses TRBV5-4 and TRBJ2-3; weak D call: TRBD2 (6 bases). The CDR3 sequence is 15 residues long. Germline values: CDR1 SGHNT, CDR2 YYREEE (reference sequence). V was trimmed by 0 bases and J by 1 base, leaving 9 bases between them. The CDR3 coding sequence is TGTGCCAGCAGCTTGGTGTGGGGGGGCACAGATACGCAGTATTTT. Its translation is CASSLVWGGTDTQYF.

This chain joins TRBV12-3 or TRBV12-4 and TRBJ2-2; 8 bases map to TRBD2. The CDR3 covers 18 residues. Unmatched junction bases numbered 14, after V lost 4 bases and J lost 4 bases. CDR3 bases: TGTGCCAGCAGTTCCCGACGCCTAGCGGGTGGAGTCACCGGGGAGCTGTTTTTT. Translating gives CASSSRRLAGGVTGELFF.

The rearrangement links TRBV7-9 to TRBJ2-1; the match to TRBD2 covers 7 bases. Germline-derived CDR1 and CDR2 are SEHNR and FQNEAQ (reference sequence). J was trimmed by 7 bases and V by 5 bases; bases with no gene match: 11. The CDR3 has 15 amino acids. Written as DNA, the CDR3 is TGTGCCAGCAGCCTAGACGGCGGGAGTATAAATGAGCAGTTCTTC. Its translation is CASSLDGGSINEQFF.

Only a few counts were recorded for this clonotype. The J gene is TRBJ2-7, the V gene TRBV7-6; possible D gene TRBD1, 7 bases. This CDR3 is 17 amino acids long. Per the germline V gene, CDR1 is SGHVS and CDR2 is FNYEAQ. V was trimmed by 5 bases and J by 0 bases, leaving 20 bases between them. The CDR3 loop reads CASSLDPQGGSSYEQYF. For the CDR3, the DNA is TGTGCCAGCAGCCTTGACCCTCAGGGGGGTAGCTCCTACGAGCAGTACTTC.

The sample holds a few counts of this clonotype. This CDR3 reads CASSVVESLLPLTGELFF. The CDR3 DNA follows: TGTGCCAGCAGCGTAGTAGAGAGCCTACTACCCCTGACCGGGGAGCTGTTTTTT. The gene calls are TRBV9 and TRBJ2-2; D gene unclear. V was cut by 0 bases and J by 5 bases, with 20 bases left in between. Germline loops: CDR1 SGDLS, CDR2 YYNGEE. The CDR3 sequence is 18 residues long.

This clonotype occurred a few times. The V and J genes are TRBV12-3 or TRBV12-4 and TRBJ1-2, with D possibly being TRBD1 (6 bases). V was clipped by 5 bases and J by 0 bases, with 10 bases between them. CDR3 size: 14 residues. Here the CDR3 reads CASSGNRANYGYTF. The DNA of the CDR3 is TGTGCCAGCAGTGGAAACAGGGCTAACTATGGCTACACCTTC.

The table lists this clonotype with a few counts. The rearrangement uses TRBV11-3 and TRBJ2-2, with D unresolved. The V end lost 7 bases, the J end lost 6 bases, and 9 bases lay between the germline ends. CDR1 and CDR2 (germline): SGHNT, YENEEA. The CDR3 extends over 12 amino acids. The CDR3: CASNGRPGELFF. The DNA for the CDR3 is TGTGCCAGCAACGGTCGGCCCGGGGAGCTGTTTTTT.

This clonotype was detected a few times. This rearrangement joins TRBV20-1 to TRBJ2-5; 8 bases are shared with TRBD1. After removal of 3 bases from V and 5 bases from J, the junction contained 11 bases not matched to a gene. Germline V CDR1 and CDR2: DFQATT, SNEGSKA (reference sequence). CDR3 size: 15 residues. The DNA for the CDR3 is TGCAGTGCTAGTGCGGACAGGGCCTTGGATGAGACCCAGTACTTC. Protein: CSASADRALDETQYF.

The V and J genes are TRBV2 and TRBJ2-1, with D unresolved. Trimming removed 5 bases at V and 2 bases at J, with 10 bases between. The CDR3 loop spans 14 amino acids. Germline assignment: CDR1 SNHLY and CDR2 FYNNEI. CDR3 protein: CASSWRGPYNEQFF. CDR3 sequence (DNA): TGTGCCAGCAGTTGGCGCGGACCCTACAATGAGCAGTTCTTC.

V usage is TRBV30 and J usage is TRBJ1-3, with 7 bases aligning to TRBD1. V lost 2 bases, J lost 3 bases, and 7 bases stayed unmatched. In germline, CDR1 is GTSNPN, CDR2 SVGIG (reference sequence). The CDR3 has 15 residues. The CDR3 here is CAWSWDSSVGNTIYF. The CDR3 coding sequence is TGTGCCTGGAGTTGGGACAGTTCGGTTGGAAACACCATATATTTT.

This chain connects TRBV4-1 to TRBJ1-3; D is ambiguous. The germline CDR1 and CDR2 sequences are MGHRA and YSYEKL. V lost 0 bases and J lost 2, with 8 bases in between. The CDR3 sequence is 15 residues long. The CDR3 spells CASSQDRGAGNTIYF. CDR3 DNA: TGCGCCAGCAGCCAAGATCGTGGAGCTGGAAACACCATATATTTT.

The chain combines TRBV20-1 with TRBJ1-1; 9 bases agree with TRBD1. The length of the CDR3 is 14 residues. J gave up 4 bases and V 3 bases, and 6 bases lay outside the gene matches. The germline CDR1 and CDR2 sequences are DFQATT and SNEGSKA (reference sequence). CDR3: CSASEVTGGTEAFF. The CDR3 coding sequence is TGCAGTGCTAGTGAGGTGACAGGGGGCACTGAAGCTTTCTTT.

This clonotype has only a few counts. The rearrangement links TRBV7-9 to TRBJ1-1; a weak D match, TRBD1 (6 bases). Germline values: CDR1 SEHNR, CDR2 FQNEAQ (reference sequence). The CDR3 runs 15 residues. The V end was cut by 1 base, the J end by 6 bases, with 15 bases between. The CDR3 sequence: CASSLDGGAIPEAFF. CDR3 bases: TGTGCCAGCAGCTTAGATGGGGGCGCGATCCCTGAAGCTTTCTTT.

This clonotype was counted a few times. The chain recombines TRBV5-1 with TRBJ2-7, with TRBD1 identical over 11 bases. CDR1 is SGHRS and CDR2 is YFSETQ in the germline V gene. The CDR3 spans 17 residues. V lost 0 bases and J lost 0; bases outside the gene matches: 5. The CDR3 nucleotides are TGCGCCAGCAGCTTGGGGACAGGGGGCAGTTTCTCCTACGAGCAGTACTTC. As protein: CASSLGTGGSFSYEQYF.

This clonotype has a handful of counts. The rearrangement links TRBV27 to TRBJ2-3, with D maybe TRBD1 (6 bases). The CDR3 contains 14 residues. Germline V gene data show CDR1 as MNHEY and CDR2 as SMNVEV (reference sequence). The ends were cut back, 4 bases at V and 4 bases at J, with 12 bases in the middle. CDR3 protein: CASSSLQGSDTQYF. The CDR3 DNA sequence: TGTGCCAGCAGTTCTCTACAGGGATCAGATACGCAGTATTTT.

The chain links TRBV6-5 to TRBJ2-3; 16 bases line up with TRBD2. This CDR3 is 18 amino acids long. The ends lost 4 bases at V and 2 bases at J; junction bases unmatched: 6. CDR1 is MNHEY, CDR2 SVGAGI, per germline. The CDR3 reads CASSLGLAGGAPTDTQYF. The CDR3, as DNA: TGTGCCAGCAGTTTGGGACTAGCGGGGGGGGCCCCCACAGATACGCAGTATTTT.

The chain combines TRBV30 with TRBJ2-7; maybe TRBD1 (5 bases). This CDR3 has 14 amino acids. Trimming took off 4 bases at V and 0 bases at J, with 13 bases between the two ends. Germline values: CDR1 GTSNPN, CDR2 SVGIG (reference sequence). CDR3 in DNA: TGTGCCTGGACCTGGCCAACAGGCTCCTACGAGCAGTACTTC. Protein: CAWTWPTGSYEQYF.